A single T cell receptor beta chain is shown here with its context. Its cognate antigen is unknown. This CDR3 is built from 14 residues. V gave up 5 bases and J gave up 5 bases; unmatched junction bases: 5. The germline V gene encodes CDR1 SGHTA and CDR2 FQGTGA. Researchers ran the PCR with 60 Vbeta and 13 Jbeta primers. Original data processing: It was a later analysis that counted some 80 million unique TCR beta chains, of which 9 million to 13 million were shared. Assay used: immunoSEQ multiplex PCR; TCRdb lists only in-frame clones, some missing. That table furnishes V, J and clone size, whereas the DNA furnished D and trimming. The repertoire holds some 150,000 clones, with 80% as singletons. This sample is part of a study of cytomegalovirus exposure and HLA in healthy donors. Study-wide points: Equally common other TCR beta chains were less clonally expanded than HLA-associated ones, a later analysis found. Among immune exposure information, only CMV serostatus was available.

Sequencing input: PBMCs. The source is a man aged 30 to 45 in good health and CMV-seronegative. The chain has TRBV7-3 and TRBJ2-5, with 10 bases fitting TRBD2. The DNA of the CDR3 is TGTGCCAGCAGCCTAGCGGGAGCGGGGGAGACCCAGTACTTC. Its translation: CASSLAGAGETQYF.